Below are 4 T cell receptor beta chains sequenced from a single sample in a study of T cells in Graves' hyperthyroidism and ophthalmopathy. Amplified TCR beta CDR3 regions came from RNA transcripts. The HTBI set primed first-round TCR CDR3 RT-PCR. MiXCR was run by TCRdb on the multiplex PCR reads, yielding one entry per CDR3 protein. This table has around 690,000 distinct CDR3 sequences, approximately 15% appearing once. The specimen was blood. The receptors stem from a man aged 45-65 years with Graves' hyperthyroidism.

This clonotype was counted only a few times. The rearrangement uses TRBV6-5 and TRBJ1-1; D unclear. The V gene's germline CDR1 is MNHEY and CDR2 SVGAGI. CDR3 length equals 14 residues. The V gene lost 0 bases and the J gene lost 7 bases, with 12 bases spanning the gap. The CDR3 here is CASSYSIFLNEAFF. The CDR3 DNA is TGTGCCAGCAGTTACTCGATCTTTCTAAATGAAGCTTTCTTT.

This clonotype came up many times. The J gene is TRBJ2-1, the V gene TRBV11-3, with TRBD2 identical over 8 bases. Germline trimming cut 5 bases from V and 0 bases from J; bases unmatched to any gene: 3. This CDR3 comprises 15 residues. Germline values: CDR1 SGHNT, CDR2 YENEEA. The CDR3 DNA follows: TGTGCCAGCAGCACCGGGACTAGCTCCTACAATGAGCAGTTCTTC. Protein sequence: CASSTGTSSYNEQFF.

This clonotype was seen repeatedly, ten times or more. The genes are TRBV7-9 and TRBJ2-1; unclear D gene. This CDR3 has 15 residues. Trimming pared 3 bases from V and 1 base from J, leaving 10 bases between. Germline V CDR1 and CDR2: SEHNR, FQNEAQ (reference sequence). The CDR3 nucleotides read TGTGCCAGCAGCTTTGGTCCCGAGTCCTACAATGAGCAGTTCTTC. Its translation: CASSFGPESYNEQFF.

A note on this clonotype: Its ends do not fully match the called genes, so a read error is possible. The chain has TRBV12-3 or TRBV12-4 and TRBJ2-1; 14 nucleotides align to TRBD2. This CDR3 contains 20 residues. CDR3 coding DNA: TGTACCAGCACTCTATCGAGGGGACTAGCGGGAGTGGTAGTCTACAATGAGCAGTTCTTC. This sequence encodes CTSTLSRGLAGVVVYNEQFF.